This T cell receptor (beta chain) was identified in a study of OX40 agonist ivuxolimab in advanced cancers. Study summary: Recorded diagnoses for dose-escalation patients were hepatocellular carcinoma, melanoma, renal cell or head and neck cancer. It was permissible to have had prior anti-PD-1, anti-PD-L1 or anti-CTLA-4 therapy, and about 40% had some.

A single count supports this clone. The antigen is not known. Points from the study as a whole: At 0.1 to 3.0 mg/kg and by week 6, clonal expansion occurred in CD4+ and CD8+ blood T cells.

Assay used: immunoSEQ multiplex PCR; TCRdb lists only in-frame clones, some missing. The repertoire holds some 30,000 clones, with around four fifths as singletons. The TCR sequence derives from an adult with an advanced solid tumor such as melanoma, head and neck, liver or kidney cancer. The sequencing here drew on CD4+ or CD8+ T cells sorted from blood, taken in a trial of the OX40 agonist ivuxolimab.

CDR3 coding DNA: TGCGCCAGCAGCCAAGGGACACGAACCTACGAGCAGTACTTC. It is translated as CASSQGTRTYEQYF. The chain recombines TRBV4-1 with TRBJ2-7; a weak D match, TRBD1 (5 bases). CDR3 size: 14 residues. V lost 1 base to trimming and J lost 2 bases, with 9 bases between them. From germline, CDR1 is MGHRA and CDR2 YSYEKL.